The entry below gives a single T cell receptor beta chain sequence along with its context. The CDR3 has 13 residues. V shed 3 bases and J 8 bases; nucleotides not matched to a gene: 6. Germline V lookup: CDR1 MNHNS, CDR2 SASEGT. This record comes from a study of blood T cells in healthy people across ages. A second PCR of 7 to 11 cycles used a sample-barcoded 5' primer and a J-beta primer mix. One entry per CDR3 protein results from TCRdb running MiXCR on the 5' RACE reads. The sample has approximately 670,000 distinct CDR3 sequences, roughly 43% seen once; the top ten hold about 30%. The receptor was isolated from a man aged 80 or over in good health. Material: blood. V usage is TRBV6-1 and J usage is TRBJ1-2; 7 bases map to TRBD1. CDR3 bases: TGTGCCAGCAGTGACCGGACAGGAGAGGGCTACACCTTC. Translated: CASSDRTGEGYTF.